The source of this T cell receptor beta chain is a study of control samples from healthy donors and cancer patients. The germline V and J ends were trimmed by 3 bases and 3 bases, with 15 bases remaining between them. Germline V gene lookup returns CDR1 LNHDA and CDR2 SQIVND (reference sequence). This CDR3 comprises 16 residues. Sequencing used immunoSEQ multiplex PCR; TCRdb keeps in-frame clones, though not all of them. The data hold some 200,000 clones, with approximately 95% observed a single time. The TCR comes from a man between 18 and 29 years old in good health. The sample taken for sequencing was blood. The chain recombines TRBV19 with TRBJ2-4; perhaps D is TRBD1 or TRBD2 (5 bases each). The CDR3, as DNA: TGTGCCAGTAGTATCACCGGAACAGGAGGCAAAAACATTCAGTACTTC. It specifies CASSITGTGGKNIQYF.